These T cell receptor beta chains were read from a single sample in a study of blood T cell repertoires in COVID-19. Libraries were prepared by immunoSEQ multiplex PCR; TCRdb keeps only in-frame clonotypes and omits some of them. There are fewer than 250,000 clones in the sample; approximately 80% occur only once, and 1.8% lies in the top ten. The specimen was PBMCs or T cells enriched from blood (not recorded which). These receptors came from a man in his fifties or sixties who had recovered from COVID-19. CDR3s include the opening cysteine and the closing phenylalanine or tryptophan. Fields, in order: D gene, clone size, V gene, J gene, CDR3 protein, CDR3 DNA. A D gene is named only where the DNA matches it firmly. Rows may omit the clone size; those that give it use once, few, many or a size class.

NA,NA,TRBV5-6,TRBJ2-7,CASSSSGESYEQYF,TGTGCCAGCAGCTCCTCGGGGGAGTCCTACGAGCAGTACTTC
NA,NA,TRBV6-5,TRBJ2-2,CASSYPLTGELFF,TGTGCCAGCAGTTACCCCCTCACCGGGGAGCTGTTTTTT
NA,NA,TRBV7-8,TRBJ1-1,CASSLVQGNTEAFF,TGTGCCAGCAGCTTAGTGCAGGGAAACACTGAAGCTTTCTTT
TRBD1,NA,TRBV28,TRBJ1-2,CASGTTGRNYGYTF,TGTGCCAGCGGAACGACAGGGAGGAACTATGGTTACACCTTC
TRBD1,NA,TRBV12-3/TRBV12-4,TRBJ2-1,CASSLAQTGWQFF,TGTGCCAGCAGTTTGGCCCAGACAGGGTGGCAGTTCTTC
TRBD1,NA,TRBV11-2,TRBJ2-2,CASSLGMPGQGSTGELFF,TGTGCCAGCAGCTTAGGGATGCCGGGACAGGGTTCAACCGGGGAGCTGTTTTTT
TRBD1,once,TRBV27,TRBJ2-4,CASSLSVGTDIQYF,TGTGCCAGCAGTTTATCGGTGGGGACAGACATTCAGTACTTC
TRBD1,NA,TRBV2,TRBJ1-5,CASSEDRGGQPQHF,TGTGCCAGCAGTGAAGACAGGGGAGGCCAGCCCCAGCATTTT
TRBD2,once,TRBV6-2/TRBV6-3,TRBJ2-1,CASSYPAKRGRYYNEQFF,TGTGCCAGCAGTTACCCCGCTAAGCGGGGCCGTTACTACAATGAGCAGTTCTTC
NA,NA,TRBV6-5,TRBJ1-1,CASSSQGPNTEAFF,TGTGCCAGCAGTTCTCAGGGGCCGAACACTGAAGCTTTCTTT
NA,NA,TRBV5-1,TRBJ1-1,CASSTGQRVEAFF,TGCGCCAGCAGCACTGGACAGAGGGTTGAAGCTTTCTTT
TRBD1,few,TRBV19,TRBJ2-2,CASSIDRDRSGGELFF,TGTGCCAGTAGTATAGATCGGGACAGGAGCGGCGGGGAGCTGTTTTTT
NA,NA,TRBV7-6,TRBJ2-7,CASSRTGGAGQYF,TGTGCCAGCAGCCGGACGGGGGGCGCAGGGCAGTACTTC
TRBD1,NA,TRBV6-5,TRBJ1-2,CASSPGTGVYGYTF,TGTGCCAGCAGCCCCGGGACAGGGGTCTATGGCTACACCTTC
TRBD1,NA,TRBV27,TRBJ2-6,CASSDRGGANVLTF,TGTGCCAGCAGTGACAGGGGTGGGGCCAACGTCCTGACTTTC
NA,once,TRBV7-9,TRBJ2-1,CASSTRGQLRGNEQFF,TGTGCCAGCAGCACCAGGGGACAGTTGCGGGGCAATGAGCAGTTCTTC
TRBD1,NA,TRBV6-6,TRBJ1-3,CASSHKTGKSSGNTIYF,TGTGCCAGCAGTCACAAGACAGGGAAGAGCTCTGGAAACACCATATATTTT
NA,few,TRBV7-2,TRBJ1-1,CASSLEGAGTEAFF,TGTGCCAGCAGCTTAGAGGGTGCGGGCACTGAAGCTTTCTTT
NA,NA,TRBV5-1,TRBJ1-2,CASSSRTDYGYTF,TGCGCCAGCAGCTCCCGGACAGACTATGGCTACACCTTC
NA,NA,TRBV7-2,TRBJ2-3,CASSLQGPPDTQYF,TGTGCCAGCAGCTTACAGGGGCCTCCAGATACGCAGTATTTT
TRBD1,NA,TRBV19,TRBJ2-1,CASSILDRNNEQFF,TGTGCCAGTAGTATACTGGACAGGAACAATGAGCAGTTCTTC
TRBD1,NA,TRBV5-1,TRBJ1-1,CASSVRTGANTEAFF,TGCGCCAGCAGCGTACGGACAGGGGCGAACACTGAAGCTTTCTTT
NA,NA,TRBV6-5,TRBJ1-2,CASRRDRDYGYTF,TGTGCCAGCAGACGAGACAGAGACTATGGCTACACCTTC
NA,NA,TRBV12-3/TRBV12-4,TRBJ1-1,CASMGQLGTEAFF,TGTGCCAGCATGGGACAACTTGGCACTGAAGCTTTCTTT
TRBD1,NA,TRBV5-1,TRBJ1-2,CASSLGQGYQRPDGYTF,TGCGCCAGCAGCCTCGGACAGGGATACCAACGACCCGACGGCTACACCTTC
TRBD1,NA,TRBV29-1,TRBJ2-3,CSGRQGLADTQYF,TGCAGCGGCCGACAGGGGTTGGCAGATACGCAGTATTTT
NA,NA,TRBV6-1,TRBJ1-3,CASSGLKGWGDGNTIYF,TGTGCCAGCAGTGGTCTGAAAGGATGGGGGGATGGAAACACCATATATTTT
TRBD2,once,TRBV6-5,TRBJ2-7,CASTSVAGGRYEQYF,TGTGCCAGCACCTCGGTAGCGGGGGGGCGATACGAGCAGTACTTC
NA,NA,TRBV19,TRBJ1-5,CASSPGVGQPQHF,TGTGCCAGTTCTCCCGGGGTGGGTCAGCCCCAGCATTTT
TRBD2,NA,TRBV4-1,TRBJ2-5,CASSQHGLAGAQETQYF,TGCGCCAGCAGCCAGCACGGGCTAGCGGGGGCCCAAGAGACCCAGTACTTC
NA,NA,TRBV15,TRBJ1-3,CATSPGVSSGNTIYF,TGTGCCACCAGCCCCGGGGTGAGCTCTGGAAACACCATATATTTT
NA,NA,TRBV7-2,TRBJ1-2,CASSPRTFSNYGYTF,TGTGCCAGCAGCCCTCGGACATTCAGTAACTATGGCTACACCTTC
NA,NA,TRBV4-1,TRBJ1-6,CASSQDDEESPLHF,TGCGCCAGCAGCCAAGATGATGAGGAATCACCCCTCCACTTT
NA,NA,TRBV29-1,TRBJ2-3,CSVAPFVDTQYF,TGCAGCGTGGCCCCCTTTGTTGATACGCAGTATTTT
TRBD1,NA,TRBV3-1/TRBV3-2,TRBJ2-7,CASSTPDRAPGEQYF,TGTGCCAGCAGCACACCGGACAGGGCGCCGGGCGAGCAGTACTTC